Shown below are 32 T cell receptor beta chains from a single sample sequenced in a study of T-cell reconstitution after alpha-beta-depleted transplantation in children. Preparation of the TCRbeta library was carried out with unique molecular identifiers. TCRdb re-called the PCR reads with MiXCR, one entry per CDR3 protein. The sample includes more than 550,000 distinct CDR3 sequences, roughly a tenth of them seen just once. This specimen consisted of PBMCs from the stem cell graft donor, obtained from the stem cell graft. These receptors originate from a human donor who donated a stem cell graft to a child with acute myeloid leukemia.

This clonotype was detected a few times. V gene TRBV3-1 combines with J gene TRBJ2-7, with D possibly matching TRBD1 (6 bases). Germline CDR1 LGHDT, CDR2 YNNKEL (reference sequence). V dropped 2 bases and J dropped 1 base, with 6 bases sitting between them. This CDR3 contains 13 residues. The CDR3 region is CASSQQGSYEQYF. The CDR3 nucleotides read TGTGCCAGCAGCCAACAGGGGTCCTACGAGCAGTACTTC.

This clonotype was counted between two and nine times. The chain combines TRBV4-2 with TRBJ1-5; D remains unclear. The CDR3 sequence is 16 residues long. Germline loops: CDR1 LGHNA, CDR2 YNFKEQ. The V and J ends lost 0 bases and 0 bases respectively, with 9 bases between them. The CDR3 protein is CASSQDLADSNQPQHF. The CDR3 coding sequence is TGTGCCAGCAGCCAAGATCTCGCCGATAGCAATCAGCCCCAGCATTTT.

In the case of this clonotype: One end of the junction fails to match germline, which may point to a read error. The chain combines TRBV7-8 with TRBJ2-7, with a weak D call TRBD1 (6 bases). Germline V gene sequence: CDR1 SGHVS, CDR2 FQNEAQ. The CDR3 has 12 amino acids. The CDR3 DNA reads as TGTGCCAGCAGTCCTGACAGGTTTGAGCGGTACTTC. Encoded protein: CASSPDRFERYF.

The sample holds a few counts of this clonotype. V usage is TRBV7-9 and J usage is TRBJ2-6, with 7 bases aligning to TRBD1. The V gene's germline CDR1 is SEHNR and CDR2 FQNEAQ (reference sequence). The ends lost 2 bases at V and 4 bases at J; junction bases unmatched: 5. The CDR3 runs 16 residues. The CDR3 sequence is CASSLSKGAGANVLTF. The CDR3 coding sequence is TGTGCCAGCAGCTTATCCAAGGGGGCCGGGGCCAACGTCCTGACTTTC.

This clonotype was observed a handful of times. This sequence joins TRBV6-2 or TRBV6-3 and TRBJ2-7; 7 bases align to TRBD2. Germline V gene data show CDR1 as MNHEY and CDR2 as SVGEGT. CDR3 length equals 17 residues. V shed 0 bases and J 2 bases; nucleotides not matched to a gene: 10. The DNA of the CDR3 is TGTGCCAGCAGTTACTCGTATCCAGCGGGACCCCCCTACGAGCAGTACTTC. Amino acids: CASSYSYPAGPPYEQYF.

This chain links TRBV5-1 with TRBJ1-5; D gene uncertain. Germline CDR1 is SGHRS and CDR2 is YFSETQ. Between the trimmed V and J ends, which lost 4 bases and 2 bases, there was a span of 13 bases. CDR3 length: 15 residues. CDR3 sequence reads: CASSNGPEGNQPQHF. The CDR3 DNA reads as TGCGCCAGCAGCAATGGGCCGGAGGGCAATCAGCCCCAGCATTTT.

The chain employs TRBV20-1 and TRBJ1-1, with D possibly matching TRBD1 (6 bases). Germline values: CDR1 DFQATT, CDR2 SNEGSKA (reference sequence). V lost 5 bases and J lost 0, with 16 bases in between. This CDR3 is 15 amino acids long. Written as DNA, the CDR3 is TGCAGTGCTTGGCCCAGGGGCAGCGTGAACACTGAAGCTTTCTTT. Its translation: CSAWPRGSVNTEAFF.

This clonotype showed up many times. This chain links TRBV24-1 with TRBJ2-1; D ambiguous. Germline CDR1 reads KGHDR; CDR2 reads SFDVKD. The V gene lost 5 bases and the J gene lost 8 bases, with 12 bases spanning the gap. This CDR3 has 13 amino acids. The CDR3, as DNA: TGTGCCACCAGTGCCCCACGACCCCATGAGCAGTTCTTC. Translating it yields CATSAPRPHEQFF.

J is TRBJ2-1 and V is TRBV25-1; the D gene could be TRBD1 or TRBD2 (5 bases each). The CDR3 has 13 amino acids. Germline values: CDR1 MGHDK, CDR2 SYGVNS. V shed 3 bases and J shed 14 bases, with 17 bases lying between them. The CDR3 nucleotides read TGTGCCAGCAGTGAGGGGTTGAAGGGACGTAAGTTCTTC. Translating it yields CASSEGLKGRKFF. Variable domain in full (rest from reference TRBV25-1 and TRBJ2-1): EADIYQTPRYLVIGTGKKITLECSQTMGHDKMYWYQQDPGMELHLIHYSYGVNSTEKGDLSSESTVSRIRTEHFPLTLESARPSHTSQYLCASSEGLKGRKFFGPGTRLTVL.

This clonotype has just a few counts. This sequence joins TRBV20-1 and TRBJ2-5; D perhaps matches TRBD1 (6 bases). V lost 3 bases to trimming and J lost 5 bases, with 7 bases between them. The V gene's germline CDR1 is DFQATT and CDR2 SNEGSKA (reference sequence). The CDR3 is 11 amino acids. CDR3 nucleotide sequence: TGCAGTGCTAGCCAGGGGGAGACCCAGTACTTC. This gives the protein CSASQGETQYF.

This clonotype was seen a handful of times. This chain joins TRBV10-3 and TRBJ2-5; a possible D gene is TRBD2 (5 bases). With 8 bases removed from V and 7 bases from J, the gap between germline ends came to 11 bases. From germline, CDR1 is ENHRY and CDR2 SYGVKD. The CDR3 is 11 amino acids. In DNA, the CDR3 is TGTGCCATCGGACTTTTTGGGACCCAGTACTTC. It encodes CAIGLFGTQYF.

A few counts support this clonotype. The chain is built from TRBV10-3 and TRBJ2-1; TRBD2 agrees at 7 bases. The junction had 4 bases not matched to a gene; V was cut back by 8 bases and J by 0 bases. The V gene's germline CDR1 is ENHRY and CDR2 SYGVKD. CDR3 length equals 14 residues. CDR3 sequence: CAIGLAGSYNEQFF. CDR3 DNA sequence: TGTGCCATCGGATTAGCGGGCTCCTACAATGAGCAGTTCTTC.

J is TRBJ2-7 and V is TRBV7-6; a possible D gene is TRBD1 (6 bases). This CDR3 is built from 13 residues. Germline-derived CDR1 and CDR2 are SGHVS and FNYEAQ. Trimming left V 4 bases short and J 6 bases short, with 13 bases between. CDR3 sequence reads: CASSYQGTFEQYF. As DNA, the CDR3 is TGTGCCAGCAGCTACCAGGGGACATTCGAGCAGTACTTC.

This clonotype was detected a few times. This sequence joins TRBV4-2 and TRBJ1-5; D not certain. CDR3 length: 15 residues. CDR1 and CDR2 (germline): LGHNA, YNFKEQ. Trimming left V 0 bases short and J 0 bases short, with 6 bases between. In DNA form, the CDR3 reads TGTGCCAGCAGCCAAGAAGCGGATAGCAATCAGCCCCAGCATTTT. Translating it yields CASSQEADSNQPQHF.

The chain recombines TRBV6-1 with TRBJ1-5; 7 nucleotides match TRBD1. This CDR3 region has 16 residues. The germline gives CDR1 MNHNS, CDR2 SASEGT. Trimming removed 0 bases from V and 4 bases from J; junction bases left unmatched: 6. CDR3 amino acids: CASSEAHDRANQPQHF. The CDR3 bases are TGTGCCAGCAGTGAAGCGCACGACAGGGCGAATCAGCCCCAGCATTTT.

This clonotype was recorded a few times. The chain has TRBV6-1 and TRBJ2-1; 8 bases match TRBD1. The J segment lost 7 bases and the V segment lost 5 bases, leaving 7 bases of the junction unmatched. The CDR3 totals 14 residues. In germline, CDR1 is MNHNS, CDR2 SASEGT. The CDR3 sequence is CASSRRTGNNEQFF. CDR3 DNA: TGTGCCAGCAGTAGACGGACAGGGAATAATGAGCAGTTCTTC.

V gene TRBV5-1 combines with J gene TRBJ2-7; D is possibly TRBD2 (5 bases). This CDR3 has 20 residues. Germline CDR1 reads SGHRS; CDR2 reads YFSETQ. V was shortened by 4 bases and J by 4 bases, with 33 bases between the two germline ends. CDR3 sequence reads: CASSRRPFAAELHRAYEQYF. CDR3 DNA: TGCGCCAGCAGCCGACGGCCGTTTGCAGCGGAACTACACAGAGCATACGAGCAGTACTTC.

This clonotype showed up just a few times. This chain joins TRBV10-3 and TRBJ2-7, with D perhaps TRBD1 or TRBD2 (5 bases each). CDR1 and CDR2 from the germline V gene are ENHRY and SYGVKD. CDR3 length: 13 amino acids. The germline V and J ends were trimmed by 8 bases and 5 bases, with 16 bases remaining between them. The CDR3 is CAIGGRGRNEQYF. CDR3 nucleotides: TGTGCCATCGGGGGACGGGGCAGGAACGAGCAGTACTTC.

The chain employs TRBV9 and TRBJ2-2; TRBD2 aligns across 7 bases. CDR3 length: 16 amino acids. Germline V gene lookup returns CDR1 SGDLS and CDR2 YYNGEE. V was pared by 0 bases and J by 3 bases, with 5 bases of the junction left unmatched. CDR3 bases: TGTGCCAGCAGCGTAGGGGCTAGCGGCTACACCGGGGAGCTGTTTTTT. It translates to CASSVGASGYTGELFF.

This clonotype has a handful of counts. This sequence joins TRBV6-1 and TRBJ1-1; a weak D match, TRBD1 (6 bases). The CDR3 is 14 residues long. CDR1 and CDR2 from the germline V gene are MNHNS and SASEGT. Trimming left V 3 bases short and J 4 bases short, with 12 bases between. The CDR3 bases are TGTGCCAGCAGTGAGGGACATGAGACCACTGAAGCTTTCTTT. This gives the protein CASSEGHETTEAFF.

This clonotype was seen a handful of times. The V call is TRBV29-1, the J call TRBJ1-1; no definite D call. CDR3 length equals 14 residues. Trimming took 6 bases from V and 0 from J, leaving 14 bases between them. Germline-derived CDR1 and CDR2 are SQVTM and ANQGSEA. The CDR3 loop reads CSVVQLALNTEAFF. CDR3 nucleotide sequence: TGCAGCGTCGTTCAGCTCGCTCTGAACACTGAAGCTTTCTTT.

This clonotype occurred many times. The chain recombines TRBV24-1 with TRBJ1-2; D possibly corresponds to TRBD1 (6 bases). This CDR3 is 14 amino acids long. V shed 3 bases and J shed 8 bases, with 15 bases lying between them. Germline V gene sequence: CDR1 KGHDR, CDR2 SFDVKD. CDR3 sequence (DNA): TGTGCCACCAGTGATCCCAGGGGTTGGGACGGCTACACCTTC. Its translation is CATSDPRGWDGYTF.

This clonotype was counted at least ten times. The V gene is TRBV7-6, the J gene TRBJ2-3, with 9 bases fitting TRBD1. Germline V CDR1 and CDR2: SGHVS, FNYEAQ. The length of the CDR3 is 14 residues. Trimming at V came to 1 base and at J to 9 bases, leaving 5 bases not matched to a gene. The CDR3 DNA reads TGTGCCAGCAGCTTAGTAAGACAGGGGGGAACGCAGTATTTT. This sequence encodes CASSLVRQGGTQYF.

This chain connects TRBV20-1 to TRBJ2-1; the D is unclear. The CDR3 sequence is 10 residues long. Between the trimmed V and J ends, which lost 6 bases and 9 bases, there was a span of 9 bases. The germline V gene has CDR1 DFQATT and CDR2 SNEGSKA (reference sequence). This CDR3 is CSAPGSEQFF. The CDR3 DNA sequence: TGCAGTGCCCCCGGGTCTGAGCAGTTCTTC.

This clonotype was detected many times. The chain couples TRBV5-1 to TRBJ1-5; D is possibly TRBD1 (5 bases). The germline V gene encodes CDR1 SGHRS and CDR2 YFSETQ. With 0 bases removed from V and 5 bases from J, the gap between germline ends came to 12 bases. The CDR3 consists of 15 residues. The CDR3 region is CASSLDSGWDQPQHF. For the CDR3, the DNA is TGCGCCAGCAGCTTGGATTCAGGGTGGGATCAGCCCCAGCATTTT.

This clonotype was counted only a few times. The V gene is TRBV29-1, the J gene TRBJ2-3, with 14 bases aligning to TRBD2. There are 17 residues in the CDR3. With 5 bases clipped from V and 2 bases from J, the junction kept 9 bases outside the gene matches. Germline loops: CDR1 SQVTM, CDR2 ANQGSEA. The chain's CDR3 is CSVQGTSGRGPTDTQYF. In DNA form, the CDR3 reads TGCAGCGTTCAAGGGACTAGCGGGAGAGGTCCCACAGATACGCAGTATTTT.

This chain connects TRBV11-1 to TRBJ2-4; D is tentatively TRBD1 or TRBD2 (6 bases each). CDR1 and CDR2 from the germline V gene are SGHAT and FQDESV (reference sequence). V lost 4 bases and J lost 0, with 19 bases in between. There are 18 residues in the CDR3. The CDR3 spells CASSSKSGAHIAKNIQYF. CDR3 coding DNA: TGTGCCAGCAGCTCCAAGTCGGGGGCCCATATAGCCAAAAACATTCAGTACTTC.

This clonotype was seen more than once but under ten times. This rearrangement joins TRBV20-1 to TRBJ1-6, with D perhaps matching TRBD1 (5 bases). The CDR3 spans 14 residues. Trimming left V 5 bases short and J 10 bases short, with 18 bases between. From germline, CDR1 is DFQATT and CDR2 SNEGSKA (reference sequence). CDR3 DNA sequence: TGCAGTGCTCCCCTGTATGGGGACGGGTCACCCCTCCACTTT. This gives the protein CSAPLYGDGSPLHF.

This clonotype was counted many times. This sequence joins TRBV5-1 and TRBJ1-1, with D unresolved. CDR1 and CDR2 from the germline V gene are SGHRS and YFSETQ. Trimming took off 4 bases at V and 7 bases at J, with 17 bases between the two ends. CDR3 size: 14 residues. The CDR3 coding sequence is TGCGCCAGCAGCGCAGAGCTACAGAAGGTTGAAGCTTTCTTT. It codes for CASSAELQKVEAFF.

This clonotype was seen repeatedly, ten times or more. The V call is TRBV9, the J call TRBJ2-1, with no clear D. The CDR3 runs to 14 residues. V gave up 0 bases and J gave up 10 bases, with 14 bases separating them. CDR1 and CDR2 from the germline V gene are SGDLS and YYNGEE. For the CDR3, the DNA is TGTGCCAGCAGCGTAGTGGCGGACCCCTGGGAGCAGTTCTTC. Translating gives CASSVVADPWEQFF. The whole variable domain, filled in from reference TRBV9 and TRBJ2-1, reads DSGVTQTPKHLITATGQRVTLRCSPRSGDLSVYWYQQSLDQGLQFLIQYYNGEERAKGNILERFSAQQFPDLHSELNLSSLELGDSALYFCASSVVADPWEQFFGPGTRLTVL.

This clonotype has a count of ten or more. V gene TRBV5-1 combines with J gene TRBJ2-5; 10 bases agree with TRBD2. Germline V gives CDR1 SGHRS, CDR2 YFSETQ. J lost 4 bases, V lost 0 bases, and 6 bases had no gene match. The CDR3 is 16 amino acids. The CDR3 protein is CASSLGASGRAETQYF. CDR3 sequence (DNA): TGCGCCAGCAGCTTGGGGGCTAGCGGGAGAGCAGAGACCCAGTACTTC.

This chain uses TRBV7-9 with TRBJ2-2, with 12 bases aligning to TRBD2. V trimming: 5 bases; J trimming: 5 bases; junction bases outside the gene matches: 9. The CDR3 spans 17 residues. Germline V gene lookup returns CDR1 SEHNR and CDR2 FQNEAQ (reference sequence). The CDR3 DNA sequence: TGTGCCAGCAGCCGGACTGCGACTAGCGGGAGAACCGGGGAGCTGTTTTTT. Translation: CASSRTATSGRTGELFF.